Below, 19 T cell receptor beta chains from the same sample are listed, as sequenced in a study of T cell responses to AZD1222 COVID-19 vaccine. Profiled with immunoSEQ multiplex PCR; TCRdb holds only in-frame clones, not every one. The data hold just under 150,000 clones, with about 92% observed a single time. Here the sequenced sample was peripheral blood, taken 28 days after the second AZD1222 dose. These receptors came from an adult who received the AZD1222 COVID-19 vaccine.

This chain joins TRBV27 and TRBJ2-5, with D unresolved. Germline loops: CDR1 MNHEY, CDR2 SMNVEV (reference sequence). The CDR3 covers 15 residues. V was cut by 1 base and J by 1 base, with 10 bases left in between. CDR3 region: CASSLYGPTQETQYF. For the CDR3, the DNA is TGTGCCAGCAGTTTATACGGGCCCACCCAAGAGACCCAGTACTTC.

The DNA for the CDR3 is TGTGCCAGCAGCTTAGTGCGTCTAGCGGGGGTCCAAGAGACCCAGTACTTC. Protein: CASSLVRLAGVQETQYF. The chain uses TRBV7-9 and TRBJ2-5; 10 nucleotides line up with TRBD2. V lost 1 base to trimming and J lost 1 base; unmatched junction nucleotides: 6. Looked up from germline, CDR1 is SEHNR and CDR2 is FQNEAQ (reference sequence). This CDR3 comprises 17 residues.

This sequence joins TRBV7-2 and TRBJ2-1, with D perhaps matching TRBD2 (7 bases). Trimming left V 0 bases short and J 7 bases short, with 13 bases between. CDR3 length: 15 residues. CDR1 SGHTA and CDR2 FQGNSA come from the germline V gene. The CDR3 DNA reads as TGTGCCAGCAGCTTAGCGCCGGAGGGGGGGAATGAGCAGTTCTTC. It translates to CASSLAPEGGNEQFF.

The V and J genes are TRBV30 and TRBJ2-3; 12 bases align to TRBD2. Germline lookup yields CDR1 GTSNPN and CDR2 SVGIG (reference sequence). The CDR3 is made up of 15 amino acids. V shed 8 bases and J 5 bases; nucleotides not matched to a gene: 11. CDR3 DNA: TGTGCCCAAGAACGACTAGCGGGAGTCGGAGATACGCAGTATTTT. It specifies CAQERLAGVGDTQYF.

The chain couples TRBV19 to TRBJ1-2; D not resolved. The V end was cut by 6 bases, the J end by 4 bases, with 9 bases between. The CDR3 covers 12 residues. The germline V gene has CDR1 LNHDA and CDR2 SQIVND (reference sequence). The CDR3 DNA reads as TGTGCCAGTAGAGAGGATGGCTATGGCTACACCTTC. Translation gives CASREDGYGYTF.

This chain links TRBV7-2 with TRBJ1-2; 10 bases agree with TRBD1. Per germline, CDR1 SGHTA and CDR2 FQGNSA. J gave up 6 bases and V 1 base, and 2 bases lay outside the gene matches. The CDR3 runs to 14 residues. The CDR3, as DNA: TGTGCCAGCAGCTTAGGGGGGACAGGGGATGGCTACACCTTC. Protein product: CASSLGGTGDGYTF.

The rearrangement uses TRBV15 and TRBJ1-1; unclear D gene. The germline CDR1 and CDR2 sequences are LNHNV and YYDKDF (reference sequence). V gave up 0 bases and J gave up 4 bases, with 15 bases separating them. The CDR3 has 16 residues. This CDR3 is CATSRDFGVRVTEAFF. CDR3 nucleotide sequence: TGTGCCACCAGCAGAGATTTTGGGGTGCGGGTCACTGAAGCTTTCTTT.

This chain connects TRBV3-1 (or the pseudogene TRBV3-2) to TRBJ1-1; perhaps TRBD1 as D (5 bases). The germline CDR1 and CDR2 sequences are LGHDT and YNNKEL (reference sequence). The V gene lost 0 bases and the J gene lost 5 bases, with 10 bases spanning the gap. This CDR3 spans 14 amino acids. CDR3 residues: CASSQDGRVTEAFF. The CDR3 DNA reads TGTGCCAGCAGCCAAGACGGCAGGGTTACTGAAGCTTTCTTT.

In its sample, this clone was seen a few times. CDR3 residues: CATSERAGDEKLFF. DNA of the CDR3: TGTGCCACCAGTGAACGCGCAGGGGATGAAAAACTGTTTTTT. The chain couples TRBV24-1 to TRBJ1-4; D is possibly TRBD1 (6 bases). The length of the CDR3 is 14 residues. V dropped 4 bases and J dropped 6 bases, with 11 bases sitting between them. CDR1 KGHDR and CDR2 SFDVKD come from the germline V gene.

This clone was detected only once. The chain is built from TRBV5-1 and TRBJ2-3; D might be TRBD2 (5 bases). Trimming shortened V by 5 bases and J by 0 bases, and 13 bases separated the two germline ends. The CDR3 runs 15 residues. The germline V gene encodes CDR1 SGHRS and CDR2 YFSETQ. CDR3 nucleotides: TGCGCCAGCAGATCCGGGGAATCTAGCACAGATACGCAGTATTTT. This encodes CASRSGESSTDTQYF.

This chain links TRBV24-1 with TRBJ1-4, with TRBD1 matching 7 bases. This CDR3 has 16 amino acids. V lost 4 bases, J lost 7 bases, and 11 bases stayed unmatched. Germline assignment: CDR1 KGHDR and CDR2 SFDVKD. The CDR3 sequence is CATSETTGATGEKLFF. CDR3 in DNA: TGTGCCACCAGTGAGACAACAGGGGCAACAGGTGAAAAACTGTTTTTT.

This clone was recorded only once. The gene calls are TRBV7-2 and TRBJ2-3, with no clear D. Per germline, CDR1 SGHTA and CDR2 FQGNSA. The V end lost 1 base, the J end lost 2 bases, and 10 bases lay between the germline ends. This CDR3 contains 15 residues. The CDR3 bases are TGTGCCAGCAGCTTAGGGGTGGGGAACACAGATACGCAGTATTTT. Amino acid sequence: CASSLGVGNTDTQYF.

The chain is built from TRBV28 and TRBJ1-6; possible D gene TRBD1, 5 bases. Germline CDR1 is MDHEN and CDR2 is SYDVKM. CDR3 length: 15 residues. The V end was cut by 1 base, the J end by 11 bases, with 15 bases between. In DNA, the CDR3 is TGTGCCAGCAGTTTATCCGGCCAGGGACTTGCACCCCTCCACTTT. It encodes CASSLSGQGLAPLHF.

The chain employs TRBV27 and TRBJ2-5; possible D gene TRBD1, 5 bases. Germline V CDR1 and CDR2: MNHEY, SMNVEV (reference sequence). V dropped 4 bases and J dropped 1 base, with 7 bases sitting between them. The CDR3 totals 13 residues. In nucleotides, the CDR3 is TGTGCCAGCAGTTCAGGGATCCAAGAGACCCAGTACTTC. As protein: CASSSGIQETQYF.

The rearrangement links TRBV28 to TRBJ1-2, with unresolved D. The CDR3 spans 12 residues. CDR1 and CDR2 from the germline V gene are MDHEN and SYDVKM. V dropped 9 bases and J dropped 8 bases, with 16 bases sitting between them. In DNA form, the CDR3 reads TGTGCCAGACTTCACTCGCTTCGGGGCTACACCTTC. It codes for CARLHSLRGYTF.

The V and J genes are TRBV24-1 and TRBJ2-5, with D perhaps TRBD2 (6 bases). Trimming took off 3 bases at V and 2 bases at J, with 15 bases between the two ends. This CDR3 contains 16 residues. Germline V CDR1 and CDR2: KGHDR, SFDVKD. The CDR3 coding sequence is TGTGCCACCAGTGATCGGGGGACTGGGCGGCAAGAGACCCAGTACTTC. Amino acid sequence: CATSDRGTGRQETQYF.

The chain recombines TRBV15 with TRBJ1-1; 10 bases align to TRBD1. CDR1 and CDR2 from the germline V gene are LNHNV and YYDKDF (reference sequence). V was pared by 0 bases and J by 6 bases, with 10 bases of the junction left unmatched. The CDR3 covers 17 residues. The CDR3 spells CATSRDGRTGGRSEAFF. In DNA, the CDR3 is TGTGCCACCAGCAGAGATGGGAGGACAGGGGGGAGGTCTGAAGCTTTCTTT.

The chain couples TRBV5-8 to TRBJ2-3; D might be TRBD2 (5 bases). This CDR3 is built from 17 residues. V was pared by 5 bases and J by 0 bases, with 19 bases between. CDR1 is SGHTS and CDR2 is YDEGEE in the germline V gene. The CDR3 DNA sequence: TGTGCCAGCAGTGGACTGGGAAGAGGGTCGAGCACAGATACGCAGTATTTT. It encodes CASSGLGRGSSTDTQYF.

The V gene is TRBV5-6, the J gene TRBJ2-7; D is undetermined. V shed 1 base and J shed 4 bases, with 9 bases lying between them. Germline lookup yields CDR1 SGHDT and CDR2 YYEEEE. The CDR3 extends over 13 amino acids. CDR3 sequence: CASSLRPGYEQYF. In DNA form, the CDR3 reads TGTGCCAGCAGCTTGAGGCCAGGATACGAGCAGTACTTC.